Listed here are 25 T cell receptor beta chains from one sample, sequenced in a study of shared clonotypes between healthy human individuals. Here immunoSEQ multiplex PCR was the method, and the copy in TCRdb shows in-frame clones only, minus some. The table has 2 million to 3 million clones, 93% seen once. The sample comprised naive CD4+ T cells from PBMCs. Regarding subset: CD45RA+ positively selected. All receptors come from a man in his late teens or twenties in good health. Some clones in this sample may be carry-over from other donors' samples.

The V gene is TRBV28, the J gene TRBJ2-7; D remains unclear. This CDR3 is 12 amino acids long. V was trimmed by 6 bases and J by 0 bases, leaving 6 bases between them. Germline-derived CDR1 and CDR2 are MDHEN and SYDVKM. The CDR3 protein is CASRETSYEQYF. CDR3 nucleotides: TGTGCCAGCAGAGAGACCTCCTACGAGCAGTACTTC.

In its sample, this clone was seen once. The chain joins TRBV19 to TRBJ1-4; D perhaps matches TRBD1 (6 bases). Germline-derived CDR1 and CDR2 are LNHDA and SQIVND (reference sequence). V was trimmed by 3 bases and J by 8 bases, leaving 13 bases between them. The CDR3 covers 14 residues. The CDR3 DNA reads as TGTGCCAGTAGTATGCGACAGGTTGCAGAAAAACTGTTTTTT. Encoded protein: CASSMRQVAEKLFF.

The CDR3 DNA reads TGTGCCAGCAGCTTAGAGGGACCTCCGGGCTCCTACGAGCAGTACTTC. Protein: CASSLEGPPGSYEQYF. The V and J genes are TRBV7-2 and TRBJ2-7; D possibly matches TRBD1 or TRBD2 (5 bases each). Deletions cut 1 base from V and 0 bases from J, with 13 bases between. Germline assignment: CDR1 SGHTA and CDR2 FQGNSA. The length of the CDR3 is 16 residues. Full variable domain (remainder filled in from reference TRBV7-2 and TRBJ2-7): GAGVSQSPSNKVTEKGKDVELRCDPISGHTALYWYRQSLGQGLEFLIYFQGNSAPDKSGLPSDRFSAERTGGSVSTLTIQRTQQEDSAVYLCASSLEGPPGSYEQYFGPGTRLTVT.

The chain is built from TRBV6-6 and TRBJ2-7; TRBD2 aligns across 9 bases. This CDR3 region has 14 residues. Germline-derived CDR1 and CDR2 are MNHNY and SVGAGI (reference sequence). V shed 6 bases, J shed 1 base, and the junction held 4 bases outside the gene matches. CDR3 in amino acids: CASSRTSESYEQYF. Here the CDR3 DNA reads TGTGCCAGCAGCCGGACTAGCGAGTCCTACGAGCAGTACTTC.

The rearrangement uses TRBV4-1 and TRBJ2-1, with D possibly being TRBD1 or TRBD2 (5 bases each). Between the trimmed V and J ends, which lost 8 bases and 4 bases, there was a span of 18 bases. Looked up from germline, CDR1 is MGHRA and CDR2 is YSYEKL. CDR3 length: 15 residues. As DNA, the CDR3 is TGCGCCAGCGGCTCGGGGCAGGGTTTTTACAATGAGCAGTTCTTC. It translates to CASGSGQGFYNEQFF.

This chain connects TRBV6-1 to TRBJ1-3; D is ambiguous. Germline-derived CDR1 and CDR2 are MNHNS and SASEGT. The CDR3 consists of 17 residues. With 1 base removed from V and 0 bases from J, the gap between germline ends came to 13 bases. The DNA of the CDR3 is TGTGCCAGCAGTGAAGTCTGGGCCAGGAACTCTGGAAACACCATATATTTT. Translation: CASSEVWARNSGNTIYF.

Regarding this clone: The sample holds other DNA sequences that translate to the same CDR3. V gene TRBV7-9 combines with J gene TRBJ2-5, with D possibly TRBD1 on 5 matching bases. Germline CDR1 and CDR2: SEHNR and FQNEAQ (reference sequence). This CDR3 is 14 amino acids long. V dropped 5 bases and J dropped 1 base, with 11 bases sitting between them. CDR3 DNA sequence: TGTGCCAGCAGCCTTCGACAGCCCCAAGAGACCCAGTACTTC. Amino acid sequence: CASSLRQPQETQYF.

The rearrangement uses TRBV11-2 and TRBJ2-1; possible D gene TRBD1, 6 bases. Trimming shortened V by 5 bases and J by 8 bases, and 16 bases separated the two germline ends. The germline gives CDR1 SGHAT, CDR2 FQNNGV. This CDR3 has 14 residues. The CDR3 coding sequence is TGTGCCAGCAGCGCACAGGGAATAAGCCATGAGCAGTTCTTC. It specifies CASSAQGISHEQFF. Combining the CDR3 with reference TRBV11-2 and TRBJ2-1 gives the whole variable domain EAGVAQSPRYKIIEKRQSVAFWCNPISGHATLYWYQQILGQGPKLLIQFQNNGVVDDSQLPKDRFSAERLKGVDSTLKIQPAKLEDSAVYLCASSAQGISHEQFFGPGTRLTVL.

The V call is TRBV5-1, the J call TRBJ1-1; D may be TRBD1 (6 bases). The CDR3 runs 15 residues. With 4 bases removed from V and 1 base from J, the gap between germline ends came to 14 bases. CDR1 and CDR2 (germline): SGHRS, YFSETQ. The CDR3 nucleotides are TGCGCCAGCAGCCCGGGTGGGGGGCAGAACACTGAAGCTTTCTTT. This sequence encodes CASSPGGGQNTEAFF.

CDR3 in amino acids: CASSEIHEQFF. CDR3 nucleotide sequence: TGTGCCAGCAGTGAGATCCATGAGCAGTTCTTC. The rearrangement joins TRBV6-1 to TRBJ2-1; D unclear. This CDR3 comprises 11 residues. Germline V gene lookup returns CDR1 MNHNS and CDR2 SASEGT. The V and J ends lost 3 bases and 8 bases respectively, with 5 bases between them.

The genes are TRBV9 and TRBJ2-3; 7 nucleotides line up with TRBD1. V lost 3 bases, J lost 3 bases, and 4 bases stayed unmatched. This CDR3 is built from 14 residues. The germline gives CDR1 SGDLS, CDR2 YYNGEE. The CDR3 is CASSGGQRTDTQYF. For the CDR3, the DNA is TGTGCCAGCAGCGGGGGACAGCGGACAGATACGCAGTATTTT.

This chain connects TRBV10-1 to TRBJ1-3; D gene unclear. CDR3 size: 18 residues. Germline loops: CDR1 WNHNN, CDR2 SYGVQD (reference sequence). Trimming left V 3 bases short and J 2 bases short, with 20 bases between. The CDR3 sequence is CASSDLMGYQEAGNTIYF. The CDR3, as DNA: TGCGCCAGCAGTGACCTCATGGGATACCAGGAAGCTGGAAACACCATATATTTT.

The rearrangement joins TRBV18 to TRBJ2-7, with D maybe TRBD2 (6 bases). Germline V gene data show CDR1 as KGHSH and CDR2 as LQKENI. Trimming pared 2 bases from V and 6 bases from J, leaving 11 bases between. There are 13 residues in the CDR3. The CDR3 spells CASSPTLASEQYF. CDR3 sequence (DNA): TGTGCCAGCTCACCAACACTAGCATCCGAGCAGTACTTC. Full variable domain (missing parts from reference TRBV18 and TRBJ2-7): NAGVMQNPRHLVRRRGQEARLRCSPMKGHSHVYWYRQLPEEGLKFMVYLQKENIIDESGMPKERFSAEFPKEGPSILRIQQVVRGDSAAYFCASSPTLASEQYFGPGTRLTVT.

CDR3: CASSLNPGGQTIDTQYF. CDR3 DNA sequence: TGCGCCAGCAGCTTAAATCCGGGAGGCCAAACAATTGATACGCAGTATTTT. The chain has TRBV5-1 and TRBJ2-3; TRBD2 agrees at 7 bases. The CDR3 totals 17 residues. Germline-derived CDR1 and CDR2 are SGHRS and YFSETQ. V lost 2 bases and J lost 6; bases outside the gene matches: 15. Full variable domain (missing parts from reference TRBV5-1 and TRBJ2-3): KAGVTQTPRYLIKTRGQQVTLSCSPISGHRSVSWYQQTPGQGLQFLFEYFSETQRNKGNFPGRFSGRQFSNSRSEMNVSTLELGDSALYLCASSLNPGGQTIDTQYFGPGTRLTVL.

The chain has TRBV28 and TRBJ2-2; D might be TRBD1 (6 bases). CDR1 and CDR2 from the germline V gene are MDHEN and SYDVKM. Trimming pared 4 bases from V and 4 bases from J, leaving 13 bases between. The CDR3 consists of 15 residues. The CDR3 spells CASSSTGSGTGELFF. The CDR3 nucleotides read TGTGCCAGCAGTTCTACAGGGAGTGGCACCGGGGAGCTGTTTTTT. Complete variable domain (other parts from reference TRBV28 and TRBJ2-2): DVKVTQSSRYLVKRTGEKVFLECVQDMDHENMFWYRQDPGLGLRLIYFSYDVKMKEKGDIPEGYSVSREKKERFSLILESASTNQTSMYLCASSSTGSGTGELFFGEGSRLTVL.

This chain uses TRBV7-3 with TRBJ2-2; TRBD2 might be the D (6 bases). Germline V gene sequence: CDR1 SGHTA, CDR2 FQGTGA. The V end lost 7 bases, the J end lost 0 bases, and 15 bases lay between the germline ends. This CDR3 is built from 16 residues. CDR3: CASNSYRGTNTGELFF. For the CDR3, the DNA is TGTGCCAGCAACTCATATCGGGGGACGAACACCGGGGAGCTGTTTTTT. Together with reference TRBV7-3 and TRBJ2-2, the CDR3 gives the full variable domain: GAGVSQTPSNKVTEKGKYVELRCDPISGHTALYWYRQSLGQGPEFLIYFQGTGAADDSGLPNDRFFAVRPEGSVSTLKIQRTERGDSAVYLCASNSYRGTNTGELFFGEGSRLTVL.

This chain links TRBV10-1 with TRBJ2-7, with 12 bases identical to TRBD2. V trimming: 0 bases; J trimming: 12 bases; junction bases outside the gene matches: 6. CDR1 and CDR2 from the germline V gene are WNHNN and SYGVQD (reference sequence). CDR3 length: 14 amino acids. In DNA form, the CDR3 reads TGCGCCAGCAGTGAGTCGGTCCTAGCGGGAGGGTGGTACTTC. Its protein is CASSESVLAGGWYF.

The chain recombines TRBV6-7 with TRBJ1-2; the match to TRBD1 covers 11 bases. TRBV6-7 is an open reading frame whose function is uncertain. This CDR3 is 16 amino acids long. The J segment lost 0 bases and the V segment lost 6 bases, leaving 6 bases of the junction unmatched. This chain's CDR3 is CASRPRDRGANYGYTF. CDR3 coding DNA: TGTGCCAGCAGACCCCGGGACAGGGGGGCTAACTATGGCTACACCTTC.

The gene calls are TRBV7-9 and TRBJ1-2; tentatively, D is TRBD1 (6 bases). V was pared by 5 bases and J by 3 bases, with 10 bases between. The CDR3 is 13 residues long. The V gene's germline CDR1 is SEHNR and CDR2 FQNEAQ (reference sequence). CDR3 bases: TGTGCCAGCAGCCGATCAGGGGACTATGGCTACACCTTC. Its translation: CASSRSGDYGYTF.

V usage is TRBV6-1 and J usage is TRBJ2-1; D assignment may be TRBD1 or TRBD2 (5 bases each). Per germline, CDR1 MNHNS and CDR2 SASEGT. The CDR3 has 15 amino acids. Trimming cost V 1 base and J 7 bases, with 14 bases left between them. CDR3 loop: CASSEVGANSNEQFF. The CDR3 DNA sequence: TGTGCCAGCAGTGAAGTCGGGGCGAATAGTAATGAGCAGTTCTTC.

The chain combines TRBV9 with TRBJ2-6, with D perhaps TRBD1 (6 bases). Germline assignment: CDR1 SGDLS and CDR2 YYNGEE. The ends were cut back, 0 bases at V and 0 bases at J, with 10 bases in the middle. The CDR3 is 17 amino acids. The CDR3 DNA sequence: TGTGCCAGCAGCGTAGTACAGGGCCCCTCTGGGGCCAACGTCCTGACTTTC. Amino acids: CASSVVQGPSGANVLTF.

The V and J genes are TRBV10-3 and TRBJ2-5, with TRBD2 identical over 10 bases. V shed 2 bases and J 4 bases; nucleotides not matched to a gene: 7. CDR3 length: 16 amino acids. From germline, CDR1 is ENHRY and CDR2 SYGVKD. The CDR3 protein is CAISERSSGSLETQYF. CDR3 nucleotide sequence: TGTGCCATCAGTGAGAGGTCTAGCGGGAGTTTAGAGACCCAGTACTTC.

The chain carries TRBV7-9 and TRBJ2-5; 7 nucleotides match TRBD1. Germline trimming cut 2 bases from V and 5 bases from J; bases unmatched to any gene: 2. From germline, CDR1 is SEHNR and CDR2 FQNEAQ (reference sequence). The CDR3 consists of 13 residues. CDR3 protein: CASSLTGVETQYF. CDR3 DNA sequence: TGTGCCAGCAGCTTAACAGGGGTTGAGACCCAGTACTTC. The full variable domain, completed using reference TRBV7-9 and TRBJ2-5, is DTGVSQNPRHKITKRGQNVTFRCDPISEHNRLYWYRQTLGQGPEFLTYFQNEAQLEKSRLLSDRFSAERPKGSFSTLEIQRTEQGDSAMYLCASSLTGVETQYFGPGTRLLVL.

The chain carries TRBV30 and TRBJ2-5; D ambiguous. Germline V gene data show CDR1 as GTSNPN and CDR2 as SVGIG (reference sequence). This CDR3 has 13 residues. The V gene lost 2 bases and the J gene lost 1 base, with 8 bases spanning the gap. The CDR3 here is CAWSPGPQETQYF. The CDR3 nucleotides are TGTGCCTGGAGTCCGGGCCCCCAAGAGACCCAGTACTTC.

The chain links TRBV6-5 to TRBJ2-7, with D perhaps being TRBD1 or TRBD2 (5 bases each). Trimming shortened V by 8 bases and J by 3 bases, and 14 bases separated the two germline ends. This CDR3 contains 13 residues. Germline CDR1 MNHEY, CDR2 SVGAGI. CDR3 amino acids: CASSRDGNYEQYF. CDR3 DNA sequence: TGTGCCAGCTCTCGGGACGGCAACTACGAGCAGTACTTC.